Listed below are T cell receptor beta chains from one sample, sequenced in a study of blood T cells in healthy people across ages. A single record per CDR3 protein comes from TCRdb applying MiXCR to the 5' RACE reads. The sample lists some 900,000 distinct CDR3 sequences; approximately 49% were seen once. The sequencing sample was made of blood. The receptors here all came from a young man in good health. The CDR3 runs from the conserved cysteine through the conserved F or W. Fields, in order: J gene, clone size, CDR3 length, D gene, V gene, CDR3 DNA, CDR3 protein. The D gene is left open where the match is weak. Only part of the rows carry a size: once, few, many, or a class if the clone is expanded.

TRBJ1-2 | NA | 11 | NA | TRBV20-1 | TGCAGTGCTAGGTCCAGCTATGGCTACACCTTC | CSARSSYGYTF
TRBJ2-1 | NA | 15 | NA | TRBV9 | TGTGCCAGCAGCCCCCGGCCAGGGGGGCTCAAGGAGCAGTTCTTC | CASSPRPGGLKEQFF
TRBJ2-1 | NA | 14 | NA | TRBV12-3/TRBV12-4 | TGTGCCAGCAGGACGGGCGACACCTACAATGAGCAGTTCTTC | CASRTGDTYNEQFF
TRBJ2-5 | NA | 14 | NA | TRBV11-2 | TGTGCCAGCAGCTTAGATGCAGGGAAAGAGACCCAGTACTTC | CASSLDAGKETQYF
TRBJ2-3 | few | 14 | NA | TRBV9 | TGTGCCAGCAGCGTAGGAGACCGAGCGTATACGCAGTATTTT | CASSVGDRAYTQYF
TRBJ2-1 | NA | 14 | TRBD1 | TRBV12-3/TRBV12-4 | TGTGCCAGCAGAGGGGGCCCCTCCGGGGATGAGCAGTTCTTC | CASRGGPSGDEQFF
TRBJ2-1 | NA | 15 | TRBD2 | TRBV24-1 | TGTGCCACCAGTGATGCTAGCGGGGGTTACAATGAGCAGTTCTTC | CATSDASGGYNEQFF
TRBJ1-2 | NA | 19 | NA | TRBV4-1 | TGCGCCAGCAGCCAAGAAATGGGGGCAGTCCAGAGACGGAACTATGGCTACACCTTC | CASSQEMGAVQRRNYGYTF
TRBJ1-5 | NA | 15 | NA | TRBV20-1 | TGCAGTGCTAGAGATACCCAGTGGAGCAATCAGCCCCAGCATTTT | CSARDTQWSNQPQHF
TRBJ2-1 | NA | 15 | NA | TRBV6-5 | TGTGCCAGCAGGGCAACAGAGAGCTCCTACAATGAGCAGTTCTTC | CASRATESSYNEQFF
TRBJ1-5 | few | 14 | NA | TRBV7-2 | TGTGCCAGCAACGGGGGCGTGAGCAATCAGCCCCAGCATTTT | CASNGGVSNQPQHF
TRBJ2-6 | NA | 18 | TRBD1 | TRBV12-3/TRBV12-4 | TGTGCCAGCAGTTTAGAGCTGGGACAGGGCTCTGGGGCCAACGTCCTGACTTTC | CASSLELGQGSGANVLTF
TRBJ2-1 | few | 10 | NA | TRBV6-2/TRBV6-3 | TGTGCCAGCGGGCGGAGAGAGCAGTTCTTC | CASGRREQFF
TRBJ2-7 | NA | 17 | TRBD2 | TRBV5-1 | TGCGCCAGCAGCTTGGAGGGATTAGCGGGGGCCTCCTACGAGCAGTACTTC | CASSLEGLAGASYEQYF